This entry is about one T cell receptor (beta chain). Its antigen remains unidentified. The source of the sample is a study of cytomegalovirus exposure and HLA in healthy donors. Findings of the study overall: Researchers catalogued 160 or so TCR beta chains as cytomegalovirus-associated.

Sequenced by immunoSEQ multiplex PCR; TCRdb stores in-frame clones only, minus some. This table has some 200,000 clones, about 89% appearing once. CDR1 and CDR2 from the germline V gene are LNHDA and SQIVND (reference sequence). The CDR3 loop spans 15 amino acids. Trimming took 0 bases from V and 4 from J, leaving 12 bases between them. The source is a man aged 25 to 40 in good health and CMV-seropositive. V usage is TRBV19 and J usage is TRBJ1-2; unclear D gene. Input material: PBMCs. CDR3: CASSIEGRVSYGYTF. The CDR3 nucleotides read TGTGCCAGTAGTATAGAAGGCAGAGTCTCCTATGGCTACACCTTC.